The 19 T cell receptor beta chains below were found in one sample sequenced in a study of T cell clonality in common variable immunodeficiency. Using immunoSEQ multiplex PCR, the repertoire was profiled, and TCRdb retains in-frame clones only, with some absent. The sample presents approximately 56,000 clones, none singletons. Specimen: peripheral blood mononuclear cells. The receptors derive from a person aged 18-70 years in good health.

The table lists this clone with many counts. The CDR3 goes on 3 residues after the read ends, and that part is filled in from the germline J gene. The chain links TRBV9 to TRBJ2-1; D is ambiguous. From germline, CDR1 is SGDLS and CDR2 YYNGEE. V gave up 3 bases and J gave up 7 bases, with 5 bases separating them. CDR3 length: 11 amino acids. The CDR3 sequence: CASSARNEQFF. Incomplete CDR3 DNA: TGTGCCAGCAGCGCGAGGAATGAG. Full variable domain (outside the CDR3, taken from reference TRBV9 and TRBJ2-1): DSGVTQTPKHLITATGQRVTLRCSPRSGDLSVYWYQQSLDQGLQFLIQYYNGEERAKGNILERFSAQQFPDLHSELNLSSLELGDSALYFCASSARNEQFFGPGTRLTVL.

To note about this clone: Read coverage stops 3 residues before the CDR3 terminus; the germline J gene supplies the remainder. The rearrangement joins TRBV7-9 to TRBJ2-2; D is undetermined. This CDR3 is 11 amino acids long. The V gene's germline CDR1 is SEHNR and CDR2 FQNEAQ (reference sequence). Between the trimmed V and J ends, which lost 7 bases and 6 bases, there was a span of 6 bases. CDR3 DNA, as far as it was read: TGTGCCAGCATAATCCCCGGGGAG. It encodes CASIIPGE. The whole CDR3 reads CASIIPGELFF.

In this sample, this clone turned up a few times. The sequenced fragment ends 3 residues before the CDR3 boundary, so the rest is inferred from the germline J gene. V gene TRBV5-4 combines with J gene TRBJ2-7, with 8 bases identical to TRBD2. V was clipped by 4 bases and J by 5 bases; unmatched bases: 11. Germline-derived CDR1 and CDR2 are SGHNT and YYREEE (reference sequence). This CDR3 contains 15 residues. This chain's CDR3 is CASSTSAGVFHEQYF. CDR3 DNA, as far as it was read: TGTGCCAGCAGCACATCAGCGGGAGTGTTCCACGAG. Full variable domain (remainder filled in from reference TRBV5-4 and TRBJ2-7): ETGVTQSPTHLIKTRGQQVTLRCSSQSGHNTVSWYQQALGQGPQFIFQYYREEENGRGNFPPRFSGLQFPNYSSELNVNALELDDSALYLCASSTSAGVFHEQYFGPGTRLTVT.

This clone was found many times. The CDR3 DNA, read in part, is TGTGCCTGGAGTAACAGGAGGAAGGGACTAGCAATGTTCAATGAG. Its translation is CAWSNRRKGLAMFNE. The complete CDR3 reads CAWSNRRKGLAMFNEQFF. The rearrangement links TRBV30 to TRBJ2-1; 9 bases fit TRBD2. The read halts 3 residues ahead of the CDR3 end, with the missing end drawn from the germline J gene. The CDR3 extends over 18 amino acids. CDR1 is GTSNPN, CDR2 SVGIG, per germline (reference sequence). J lost 6 bases, V lost 2 bases, and 17 bases had no gene match.

This clone came up a few times. The CDR3 end is not reached by the read, which stops 3 residues before it; the germline J gene fills it in. The chain recombines TRBV10-2 with TRBJ2-2; TRBD2 agrees at 8 bases. Per germline, CDR1 WSHSY and CDR2 SAAADI. This CDR3 spans 14 amino acids. Trimming at V came to 9 bases and at J to 3 bases, leaving 6 bases not matched to a gene. The CDR3 here is CARGSGGDTGELFF. The part of the CDR3 DNA that was read is TGCGCCAGGGGAAGCGGGGGAGACACCGGGGAG.

This clone was counted at least ten times. The CDR3 end falls 3 residues outside the read, so it is completed with the germline J gene. The chain employs TRBV20-1 and TRBJ1-1; 7 bases match TRBD1. The CDR3 contains 13 residues. V lost 6 bases and J lost 4; bases outside the gene matches: 8. The V gene's germline CDR1 is DFQATT and CDR2 SNEGSKA (reference sequence). The CDR3 spells CSAKRGGGTEAFF. The covered CDR3 bases are TGCAGTGCCAAAAGAGGGGGCGGCACTGAA.

The sample holds many counts of this clone. The CDR3 goes on 3 residues after the read ends, and that part is filled in from the germline J gene. J is TRBJ2-5 and V is TRBV7-2; tentatively, D is TRBD2 (6 bases). Trimming pared 5 bases from V and 1 base from J, leaving 11 bases between. The CDR3 has 14 residues. Germline V gene lookup returns CDR1 SGHTA and CDR2 FQGNSA. CDR3 sequence reads: CASSPKRVQETQYF. CDR3 bases read: TGTGCCAGCAGCCCAAAGCGGGTCCAAGAGACC.

This clone was observed at least ten times. With the read ending 3 residues before the CDR3 end, the germline J gene is used to fill in that end. This chain uses TRBV5-4 with TRBJ2-2, with a possible D match to TRBD1 (6 bases). The CDR3 runs 16 residues. Germline values: CDR1 SGHNT, CDR2 YYREEE (reference sequence). Trimming cost V 4 bases and J 4 bases, with 17 bases left between them. The part of the CDR3 DNA that was read is TGTGCCAGCAGCGCGAACAGGGACCTATTCACCGGGGAG. It yields the protein CASSANRDLFTGE. The full-length CDR3 reads as CASSANRDLFTGELFF. The whole variable domain, filled in from reference TRBV5-4 and TRBJ2-2, reads ETGVTQSPTHLIKTRGQQVTLRCSSQSGHNTVSWYQQALGQGPQFIFQYYREEENGRGNFPPRFSGLQFPNYSSELNVNALELDDSALYLCASSANRDLFTGELFFGEGSRLTVL.

This clone was seen ten or more times. The CDR3 end falls 3 residues outside the read, so it is completed with the germline J gene. The chain couples TRBV6-1 to TRBJ2-1; 8 bases line up with TRBD1. The V gene's germline CDR1 is MNHNS and CDR2 SASEGT. The junction had 4 bases not matched to a gene; V was cut back by 0 bases and J by 3 bases. The CDR3 totals 16 residues. CDR3 region: CASSEATGGFYNEQFF. The sequenced CDR3 bases are TGTGCCAGCAGTGAAGCCACAGGGGGATTCTACAATGAG.

This clone showed up many times. The read finishes 3 residues shy of the CDR3 end, and the germline J gene is used to complete it. The rearrangement uses TRBV14 and TRBJ1-6; D uncertain. The germline CDR1 and CDR2 sequences are SGHDN and FVKESK. CDR3 length: 15 amino acids. The V gene lost 0 bases and the J gene lost 4 bases, with 7 bases spanning the gap. The CDR3 is CASSQDPGYNSPLHF. CDR3 DNA, as far as it was read: TGTGCCAGCAGCCAAGATCCGGGGTATAATTCACCC.

This clone has a count of ten or more. The read stops 3 residues short of the end of the CDR3; the missing end is completed from the germline J gene. The chain joins TRBV18 to TRBJ1-1, with D perhaps TRBD1 (5 bases). V lost 2 bases, J lost 7 bases, and 17 bases lay in between. Germline V lookup: CDR1 KGHSH, CDR2 LQKENI. The CDR3 has 15 amino acids. The sequenced CDR3 bases are TGTGCCAGCTCACCAAATCAAGGGGTTGCCAGTGAA. This gives the protein CASSPNQGVASE. The CDR3 in its entirety is CASSPNQGVASEAFF.

About this clone: The read falls 3 residues short of the CDR3 end, and the missing part is taken from the germline J gene. The chain has TRBV19 and TRBJ1-4; perhaps TRBD1 as D (5 bases). Between the trimmed V and J ends, which lost 10 bases and 4 bases, there was a span of 16 bases. CDR1 and CDR2 from the germline V gene are LNHDA and SQIVND (reference sequence). The length of the CDR3 is 14 residues. The covered CDR3 bases are TGTGCCACCTCCCCAACGGGGGTTAATGAAAAA. Translating gives CATSPTGVNEK. The CDR3 as a whole reads CATSPTGVNEKLFF.

This clone was counted ten times or more. Other DNA sequences of this sample code for an identical CDR3. Incomplete CDR3 DNA: TGTGCCAGCAGGGAGGGCTCTGGAAACACC. Translated, it gives CASREGSGNT. The CDR3 in full is CASREGSGNTIYF. This chain links TRBV7-3 with TRBJ1-3; no reliable D call. The read finishes 3 residues shy of the CDR3 end, and the germline J gene is used to complete it. Trimming shortened V by 6 bases and J by 0 bases, and 6 bases separated the two germline ends. Germline V CDR1 and CDR2: SGHTA, FQGTGA. The CDR3 is made up of 13 amino acids.

The table lists this clone with many counts. The observed sequence ends 3 residues before the CDR3 terminus, with the missing tail filled in from the germline J gene. The J gene is TRBJ2-3, the V gene TRBV20-1; 7 bases map to TRBD2. The CDR3 consists of 15 residues. Germline values: CDR1 DFQATT, CDR2 SNEGSKA (reference sequence). The V and J ends lost 7 bases and 6 bases, in that order; junction bases with no gene match: 16. The part of the CDR3 DNA that was read is TGCAGTGGGAGGCGTTCTTCGACTAGCCTTGATACG. It translates to CSGRRSSTSLDT. The CDR3, in full, reads CSGRRSSTSLDTQYF.

The sample holds a few counts of this clone. The read halts 3 residues ahead of the CDR3 end, with the missing end drawn from the germline J gene. The V gene is TRBV7-9, the J gene TRBJ2-1; TRBD2 matches 8 bases. Germline V lookup: CDR1 SEHNR, CDR2 FQNEAQ (reference sequence). V shed 2 bases, J shed 6 bases, and the junction held 3 bases outside the gene matches. The CDR3 runs 14 residues. CDR3 sequence: CASSLSGTSNEQFF. Incomplete CDR3 DNA: TGTGCCAGCAGCTTATCGGGGACTAGCAATGAG.

This clone came up many times. Read data end 3 residues before the CDR3 end; the end is taken from the germline J gene. The rearrangement uses TRBV5-1 and TRBJ2-3; D unclear. Germline V gene sequence: CDR1 SGHRS, CDR2 YFSETQ. This CDR3 spans 14 amino acids. The V and J ends lost 1 base and 0 bases respectively, with 6 bases between them. The covered CDR3 bases are TGCGCCAGCAGCTTGTTTCGGAGCACAGATACG. Amino acid sequence: CASSLFRSTDT. The full-length CDR3 reads as CASSLFRSTDTQYF.

This clone was seen at least ten times. CDR3 DNA, as far as it was read: TGTGCCTGGAGTGTAGGGCAGGGTCGCGAAAAA. It yields the protein CAWSVGQGREK. The complete CDR3 reads CAWSVGQGREKLFF. V and J are TRBV30 and TRBJ1-4, with D perhaps matching TRBD1 (5 bases). The read terminates 3 residues before the CDR3 end, so the remaining end is supplied by the germline J gene. Trimming shortened V by 0 bases and J by 8 bases, and 13 bases separated the two germline ends. Germline CDR1 is GTSNPN and CDR2 is SVGIG (reference sequence). The CDR3 is 14 amino acids.

There are a few counts of this clone. The DNA ends 3 residues before the CDR3 does, and the rest of the CDR3 is filled in from the germline J gene. V is TRBV5-1 and J is TRBJ2-3; 8 positions match TRBD1. Germline-derived CDR1 and CDR2 are SGHRS and YFSETQ. CDR3 size: 14 residues. The CDR3 reads CASSSQGAYETQYF. The covered CDR3 bases are TGCGCCAGCAGCTCTCAGGGGGCCTACGAGACG.

This clone has a count of ten or more. The CDR3: CASSSPTGESKNIQYF. CDR3 bases read: TGTGCCAGCAGTTCACCCACAGGGGAATCCAAAAACATT. J is TRBJ2-4 and V is TRBV5-4; 7 bases agree with TRBD1. Read data end 3 residues before the CDR3 end; the end is taken from the germline J gene. V was clipped by 5 bases and J by 2 bases; unmatched bases: 10. This CDR3 comprises 16 residues. Germline V lookup: CDR1 SGHNT, CDR2 YYREEE (reference sequence).